This TCR beta chain stems from a study of blood T cell repertoires in COVID-19 (dated by TCRdb to about 2020). About the investigation overall: Collaborator samples came from the United States, Italy and Spain and covered acute and convalescent phases of COVID-19. The material from the prospective study consisted of cDNA or gDNA derived from T cells, B-cell-depleted T cells, or PBMCs. The dataset comprised deeply sampled blood TCRbeta repertoires from subjects exposed to, actively infected with, or recovered from COVID-19. The repertoires were released in a freely available public database intended as a resource for research on the immune response to SARS-CoV-2. Samples came from the ongoing ImmuneRACE study (first 160 participants) plus 1,254 subjects from 6 global collaborators. A de-identified subject ID, COVID-19 status, age in years and sex were almost always included in the sample metadata. Where HLA class I and class II types were available, the types were taken from metadata supplied by the sample provider, not from assay-based typing. What the authors observed across the whole study: Clinical and demographic metadata were provided uncurated, with the amount varying by source and participant.

V drops 3 bases and J drops 6 bases, leaving 9 bases in between. The germline V gene (reference sequence) provides CDR1 MNHNY and CDR2 SVGAGI. Counted from cysteine to phenylalanine, this CDR3 has 13 amino acids. This entry keeps only the CDR3 DNA: 39 bases, framed from base 1. Each collaborating institution followed its own protocols to collect whole blood in K2EDTA tubes. For TCRbeta analysis, collaborators shipped samples as frozen whole blood, isolated PBMCs, or DNA extracted from either of those sample types. In regard to this clone: There is no known antigen for this receptor. There are no base qualities to consult, and no much larger clone falls within one base.

TCRbeta CDR3 regions were amplified from genomic DNA by means of the immunoSEQ Assay, a bias-controlled multiplex PCR. The authors processed their data as follows. Nucleated cell counts per sample were estimated from amplification of reference gene primers within the assay. To quantify the absolute abundance of each unique TCRbeta CDR3 rearrangement, sequence reads were collapsed and filtered. For each sample, productive Simpson clonality was calculated as the square root of Simpson's diversity index over productive rearrangements. In TCRdb, the immuneACCESS table is reduced to in-frame sequences with V and J assigned. These tables do not hold every clone; where another copy was compared, an unresolved V gene accounts for under half, and the others remain unexplained. That table furnishes V, J and clone size, whereas the DNA furnished D and trimming. The sample profile shows around 100,000 clones; roughly 84% of them were found once. Around 6.9% of the sample rests with the top ten.

The sequence joins TRBV6-6 to TRBJ2-1, and perhaps TRBD2 as D gene, on 5 matching bases. What was sequenced was peripheral blood. The receptor was derived from a man aged 25 to 40 in a cohort sampled during active COVID-19. The CDR3 reads as follows: CASSYGRTNEQFF. The DNA is as follows: TGTGCCAGCAGTTATGGGAGAACCAATGAGCAGTTCTTC.